Listed below are T cell receptor beta chains from one sample, sequenced in a study of Ad26.COV2.S vaccination and SARS-CoV-2 variants. Method: immunoSEQ multiplex PCR; TCRdb's copy keeps in-frame clones and lacks some. The profile shows some 330,000 clones, 85% to 90% of them singletons. Sequenced material: peripheral blood, taken in a trial of Ad26.COV2.S vaccine versus placebo. The receptor set was obtained from a person aged 18 to 65 who received the Ad26.COV2.S COVID-19 vaccine or a placebo. Each CDR3 is given with its conserved first and last residue. The D gene is left open where the match is weak. Size is stated for part of the rows, as once, few or many counts, or as a class when the clone is expanded.

D gene	V gene	clone size	J gene	CDR3 protein	CDR3 DNA
TRBD1	TRBV6-2/TRBV6-3	once	TRBJ1-1	CASSLGDRGNTEAFF	TGTGCCAGCAGCCTAGGGGACAGGGGTAACACTGAAGCTTTCTTT
-	TRBV4-1	-	TRBJ2-7	CASSHGVPYEQYF	TGCGCCAGCAGCCACGGCGTACCTTACGAGCAGTACTTC
-	TRBV27	-	TRBJ1-1	CASRVQLGDTEAFF	TGTGCCAGCAGGGTACAGTTGGGGGACACTGAAGCTTTCTTT
TRBD1	TRBV13	-	TRBJ1-2	CASKRQGLESFVSRNYGYTF	TGTGCCAGCAAGCGACAGGGCCTTGAGTCTTTTGTATCACGGAACTATGGCTACACCTTC
-	TRBV9	-	TRBJ2-6	CASSYDIAGANVLTF	TGTGCCAGCAGCTACGACATAGCTGGGGCCAACGTCCTGACTTTC
TRBD2	TRBV6-2/TRBV6-3	-	TRBJ2-7	CASRRGGLISSSYEQYF	TGTGCCAGCCGCCGCGGGGGGCTAATCTCTAGCTCCTACGAGCAGTACTTC
-	TRBV7-9	once	TRBJ1-1	CASSFGTPSAEAFF	TGTGCCAGCAGCTTCGGGACACCTAGTGCTGAAGCTTTCTTT
-	TRBV30	-	TRBJ2-1	CAWSVWRAAEQFF	TGTGCCTGGAGTGTATGGAGGGCCGCTGAGCAGTTCTTC
-	TRBV7-9	-	TRBJ1-4	CASSLGTGNEKLFF	TGTGCCAGCAGCTTGGGGACGGGGAATGAAAAACTGTTTTTT
TRBD1	TRBV28	-	TRBJ1-2	CASSPWWSNRGRDPYGYTF	TGTGCCAGCAGTCCGTGGTGGTCCAACAGGGGGCGCGATCCCTATGGCTACACCTTC
TRBD2	TRBV27	-	TRBJ2-7	CASSWGTSGAYEQYF	TGTGCCAGCAGTTGGGGGACTAGCGGGGCCTACGAGCAGTACTTC
-	TRBV7-2	-	TRBJ1-2	CASSPVNYGYTF	TGTGCCAGCAGCCCCGTAAACTATGGCTACACCTTC
-	TRBV4-3	-	TRBJ1-1	CASSQGGETEAFF	TGCGCCAGCAGCCAAGGCGGGGAAACTGAAGCTTTCTTT
-	TRBV25-1	once	TRBJ1-2	CASSRGDHGRYGYTF	TGTGCCAGCAGTCGAGGGGACCACGGGAGGTATGGCTACACCTTC
-	TRBV11-2	-	TRBJ1-1	CASSLNQGLTEAFF	TGTGCCAGCAGCTTAAACCAGGGCCTTACTGAAGCTTTCTTT
TRBD1	TRBV5-5	-	TRBJ1-1	CASSRQTGVLNTEAFF	TGTGCCAGCAGCCGACAGACAGGGGTCCTGAACACTGAAGCTTTCTTT
-	TRBV6-2/TRBV6-3	-	TRBJ1-5	CASSYSTRRGYQPQHF	TGTGCCAGCAGTTACTCGACAAGAAGGGGATATCAGCCCCAGCATTTT
-	TRBV4-3	-	TRBJ2-5	CASSQDWGQETQYF	TGCGCCAGCAGCCAAGATTGGGGACAAGAGACCCAGTACTTC
-	TRBV3-1/TRBV3-2	-	TRBJ1-3	CASSQIIDREYSGNTIYF	TGTGCCAGCAGCCAAATCATAGACAGAGAATACTCTGGAAACACCATATATTTT
TRBD2	TRBV27	once	TRBJ2-3	CASRRGGVTDTQYF	TGTGCCAGCAGGCGGGGGGGGGTCACAGATACGCAGTATTTT
-	TRBV7-9	-	TRBJ1-1	CASTVRGLSNTEAFF	TGTGCCAGCACCGTAAGGGGACTCTCGAACACTGAAGCTTTCTTT
TRBD2	TRBV6-2/TRBV6-3	-	TRBJ2-3	CASSYGVAGYPTDTQYF	TGTGCCAGCAGTTACGGGGTAGCGGGGTACCCCACAGATACGCAGTATTTT
-	TRBV7-9	few	TRBJ1-5	CASSLGGEPQHF	TGTGCCAGCAGCTTAGGTGGAGAGCCCCAGCATTTT
TRBD1	TRBV9	-	TRBJ1-1	CASSVLAGGGGEAFF	TGTGCCAGCAGCGTACTAGCAGGGGGCGGAGGTGAAGCTTTCTTT
TRBD1	TRBV15	-	TRBJ2-5	CATSRDRGRETQYF	TGTGCCACCAGCAGAGACAGGGGGCGAGAGACCCAGTACTTC
TRBD1	TRBV19	-	TRBJ1-5	CASSTGTGVSLQPQHF	TGTGCCAGTAGTACCGGGACAGGGGTAAGTTTGCAGCCCCAGCATTTT
-	TRBV7-2	-	TRBJ1-1	CASSDQSGLMNTEAFF	TGTGCCAGCAGCGATCAATCGGGACTGATGAACACTGAAGCTTTCTTT
TRBD1	TRBV2	-	TRBJ1-1	CASTRLGQGDTEAFF	TGTGCCAGTACCCGACTGGGACAGGGGGACACTGAAGCTTTCTTT